Below, 13 T cell receptor beta chains from the same sample are listed, as sequenced in a study of blood T cell repertoires in COVID-19. The assay was immunoSEQ multiplex PCR, and TCRdb's table has in-frame clones only and misses some. The repertoire includes 250,000 or so clones, around nine tenths of them detected once, and more than 6.5% sits in the top ten. Sequencing input: peripheral blood. The receptors derive from a woman between 70 and 85 years old with active or convalescent COVID-19.

V and J are TRBV20-1 and TRBJ2-7; D is possibly TRBD1 (6 bases). This CDR3 is built from 14 residues. Germline V lookup: CDR1 DFQATT, CDR2 SNEGSKA (reference sequence). Trimming left V 3 bases short and J 5 bases short, with 17 bases between. This chain's CDR3 is CSASVLGGSHEQYF. CDR3 nucleotide sequence: TGCAGTGCTAGTGTCTTAGGGGGAAGCCACGAGCAGTACTTC.

The rearrangement links TRBV7-8 to TRBJ1-1, with D possibly TRBD1 on 5 matching bases. CDR3 size: 16 residues. Between the trimmed V and J ends, which lost 2 bases and 0 bases, there was a span of 13 bases. Per germline, CDR1 SGHVS and CDR2 FQNEAQ. Here the CDR3 DNA reads TGTGCCAGCAGCTTAAGGGGAGCGGGTATGAACACTGAAGCTTTCTTT. Protein: CASSLRGAGMNTEAFF.

DNA of the CDR3: TGTGCCAGCACCCCTCGGGGGGGAGACACAGATACGCAGTATTTT. Its translation: CASTPRGGDTDTQYF. The chain joins TRBV7-9 to TRBJ2-3; 8 positions match TRBD2. Germline loops: CDR1 SEHNR, CDR2 FQNEAQ (reference sequence). The V and J ends lost 7 bases and 2 bases, in that order; junction bases with no gene match: 8. CDR3 size: 15 residues.

CDR3 sequence: CASSIDRTVPRELFF. Written as DNA, the CDR3 is TGTGCCAGTAGTATAGATCGGACAGTCCCGAGGGAGCTGTTTTTT. The J gene is TRBJ2-2, the V gene TRBV19, with D maybe TRBD1 (6 bases). The CDR3 is made up of 15 amino acids. V was shortened by 0 bases and J by 9 bases, with 14 bases between the two germline ends. The germline CDR1 and CDR2 sequences are LNHDA and SQIVND (reference sequence).

The V gene is TRBV2, the J gene TRBJ1-1, with 8 bases that match TRBD1. This CDR3 spans 14 amino acids. Germline lookup yields CDR1 SNHLY and CDR2 FYNNEI. V was pared by 6 bases and J by 4 bases, with 7 bases of the junction left unmatched. CDR3 region: CASRRGQALTEAFF. As DNA, the CDR3 is TGTGCCAGCAGAAGGGGACAGGCCCTCACTGAAGCTTTCTTT.

The chain combines TRBV5-1 with TRBJ1-2; TRBD1 matches at 7 bases. J was trimmed by 2 bases and V by 7 bases; bases with no gene match: 11. CDR3 size: 15 residues. Germline V gives CDR1 SGHRS, CDR2 YFSETQ. CDR3 coding DNA: TGCGCCAGCGCCCCCGACAGGGCAACAAACTATGGCTACACCTTC. Its translation: CASAPDRATNYGYTF.

This clone turned up a few times. The junction differs from germline at one of its ends, possibly a read error. The genes are TRBV20-1 and TRBJ1-2; D uncertain. Germline V lookup: CDR1 DFQATT, CDR2 SNEGSKA (reference sequence). The CDR3 loop spans 11 amino acids. The CDR3 spells CSAFSNSGYTF. The CDR3 bases are TGCAGTGCTTTCTCAAACTCTGGCTACACCTTC.

The gene calls are TRBV6-2 or TRBV6-3 and TRBJ2-1, with no clear D. V was cut by 4 bases and J by 6 bases, with 4 bases left in between. There are 11 residues in the CDR3. Germline CDR1 is MNHEY and CDR2 is SVGEGT. The CDR3 here is CASSFLNEQFF. Written as DNA, the CDR3 is TGTGCCAGCAGTTTCCTCAATGAGCAGTTCTTC.

Only a few counts were recorded for this clone. The chain combines TRBV27 with TRBJ2-1, with D uncertain. The CDR3 has 14 amino acids. Trimming left V 0 bases short and J 7 bases short, with 10 bases between. Germline values: CDR1 MNHEY, CDR2 SMNVEV (reference sequence). The CDR3 spells CASSLSNPTNEQFF. The CDR3 DNA reads TGTGCCAGCAGTTTATCAAACCCAACAAATGAGCAGTTCTTC.

This clone was seen more than once but under ten times. V gene TRBV4-1 combines with J gene TRBJ1-4, with a possible D match to TRBD1 (6 bases). The CDR3 length is 15 residues. The germline gives CDR1 MGHRA, CDR2 YSYEKL. V dropped 5 bases and J dropped 4 bases, with 14 bases sitting between them. CDR3 region: CASSGWDNDNEKLFF. In nucleotides, the CDR3 is TGCGCCAGCAGCGGTTGGGACAATGATAATGAAAAACTGTTTTTT.

V gene TRBV7-2 combines with J gene TRBJ1-2; a weak D match, TRBD1 (5 bases). The germline V gene has CDR1 SGHTA and CDR2 FQGNSA. V shed 5 bases and J shed 0 bases, with 10 bases lying between them. The CDR3 totals 14 residues. The CDR3 DNA follows: TGTGCCAGCAGCGAAACAGGAGCTAACTATGGCTACACCTTC. Its protein is CASSETGANYGYTF.

There are a few counts of this clone. The chain joins TRBV27 to TRBJ1-3; D gene unclear. The CDR3 runs 15 residues. Trimming took off 2 bases at V and 0 bases at J, with 8 bases between the two ends. Germline CDR1 reads MNHEY; CDR2 reads SMNVEV (reference sequence). CDR3 DNA sequence: TGTGCCAGCAGTTTAGAGGGAATCTCTGGAAACACCATATATTTT. This sequence encodes CASSLEGISGNTIYF.

The J gene is TRBJ1-2, the V gene TRBV19; no definite D call. The CDR3 has 9 residues. CDR1 is LNHDA, CDR2 SQIVND, per germline (reference sequence). V was clipped by 10 bases and J by 5 bases, with 5 bases between them. CDR3 coding DNA: TGTGCCATCACTTATGGCTACACCTTC. It is translated as CAITYGYTF.